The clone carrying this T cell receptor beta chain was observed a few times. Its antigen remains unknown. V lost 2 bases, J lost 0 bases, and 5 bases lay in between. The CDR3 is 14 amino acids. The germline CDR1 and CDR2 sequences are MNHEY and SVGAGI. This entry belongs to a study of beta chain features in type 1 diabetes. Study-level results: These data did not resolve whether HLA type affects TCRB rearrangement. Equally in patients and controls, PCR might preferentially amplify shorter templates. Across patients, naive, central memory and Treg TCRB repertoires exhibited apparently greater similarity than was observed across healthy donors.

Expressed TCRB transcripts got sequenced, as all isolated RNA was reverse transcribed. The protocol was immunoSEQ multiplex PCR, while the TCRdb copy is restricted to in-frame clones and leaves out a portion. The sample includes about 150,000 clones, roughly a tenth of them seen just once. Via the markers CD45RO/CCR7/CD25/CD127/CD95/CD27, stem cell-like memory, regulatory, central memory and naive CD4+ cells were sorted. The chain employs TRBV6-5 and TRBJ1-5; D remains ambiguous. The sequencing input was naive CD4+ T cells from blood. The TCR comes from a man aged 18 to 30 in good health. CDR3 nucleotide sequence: TGTGCCAGCAGTTACGTGTATAGCAATCAGCCCCAGCATTTT. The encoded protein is CASSYVYSNQPQHF.